The 23 T cell receptor beta chains below all came from one sample that was sequenced in a study of T cells in Graves' hyperthyroidism and ophthalmopathy. Amplified TCR beta CDR3 regions derived from RNA transcripts. The HTBI primer set served for first-round RT-PCR of the TCR CDR3. TCRdb re-called the multiplex PCR reads through MiXCR, storing one row per CDR3 protein. The sample yields 550,000 to 600,000 distinct CDR3 sequences, around 45% seen once. Sequencing was performed on peripheral blood or thyroid tissue (not recorded which). The receptors stem from an adult woman with Graves' disease, either hyperthyroidism or ophthalmopathy (not recorded which).

This clonotype was observed a handful of times. The genes are TRBV19 and TRBJ1-2, with TRBD1 identical over 7 bases. This CDR3 contains 15 residues. Germline loops: CDR1 LNHDA, CDR2 SQIVND (reference sequence). The trim removed 3 bases at V and 3 bases at J, leaving 7 bases unmatched. The CDR3 is CASSIPGQADYGYTF. DNA of the CDR3: TGTGCCAGTAGTATCCCCGGACAGGCCGACTATGGCTACACCTTC.

This clonotype was seen a handful of times. The rearrangement links TRBV10-2 to TRBJ1-1, with TRBD1 matching over 7 bases. Unmatched junction bases numbered 9, after V lost 2 bases and J lost 6 bases. The CDR3 contains 15 residues. CDR1 WSHSY and CDR2 SAAADI come from the germline V gene. The CDR3 is CASSEAIRGMAEAFF. The CDR3 coding sequence is TGCGCCAGCAGTGAGGCGATCAGGGGGATGGCTGAAGCTTTCTTT.

This clonotype occurred a few times. This chain uses TRBV29-1 with TRBJ2-7; D remains unclear. The V end was cut by 7 bases, the J end by 2 bases, with 9 bases between. The CDR3 contains 11 residues. Germline assignment: CDR1 SQVTM and CDR2 ANQGSEA. The CDR3 region is CSAWEAYEQYF. The DNA of the CDR3 is TGCAGCGCCTGGGAAGCCTACGAGCAGTACTTC.

V usage is TRBV7-8 and J usage is TRBJ2-1, with D maybe TRBD2 (5 bases). The germline gives CDR1 SGHVS, CDR2 FQNEAQ. V lost 5 bases, J lost 9 bases, and 8 bases lay in between. This CDR3 contains 11 residues. The CDR3 spells CASSIGSEQFF. The CDR3, as DNA: TGTGCCAGCAGCATAGGGAGTGAGCAGTTCTTC.

This clonotype was counted at least ten times. This rearrangement joins TRBV5-4 to TRBJ1-2; perhaps TRBD1 as D (5 bases). The CDR3 loop spans 14 amino acids. From germline, CDR1 is SGHNT and CDR2 YYREEE (reference sequence). With 4 bases removed from V and 4 bases from J, the gap between germline ends came to 14 bases. In nucleotides, the CDR3 is TGTGCCAGCAGCGTGAGGGGACCGTCCTATGGCTACACCTTC. Encoded protein: CASSVRGPSYGYTF.

This clonotype was observed at least ten times. The chain couples TRBV7-9 to TRBJ2-7; 10 bases match TRBD1. With V trimmed by 3 bases and J by 2 bases, 4 bases remained unmatched. The CDR3 contains 15 residues. Per germline, CDR1 SEHNR and CDR2 FQNEAQ (reference sequence). The CDR3 loop is CASSFYGTGAYEQYF. For the CDR3, the DNA is TGTGCCAGCAGCTTCTATGGGACAGGGGCCTACGAGCAGTACTTC.

The chain employs TRBV7-2 and TRBJ1-1; no reliable D call. Germline values: CDR1 SGHTA, CDR2 FQGNSA. V dropped 1 base and J dropped 0 bases, with 6 bases sitting between them. The CDR3 consists of 14 residues. The CDR3 bases are TGTGCCAGCAGCTTAGTTGTAATGAACACTGAAGCTTTCTTT. Encoded protein: CASSLVVMNTEAFF.

This clonotype occurred many times. The chain employs TRBV9 and TRBJ1-1; no firm D call. With 1 base removed from V and 7 bases from J, the gap between germline ends came to 17 bases. Per the germline V gene, CDR1 is SGDLS and CDR2 is YYNGEE. The CDR3 covers 15 residues. CDR3 sequence: CASSVQDSGYSEAFF. The DNA for the CDR3 is TGTGCCAGCAGCGTACAGGATTCGGGGTATAGTGAAGCTTTCTTT.

For this clonotype: This clone may be a read error of a much larger clone one base away. The rearrangement links TRBV10-3 to TRBJ2-7, with D tentatively TRBD2 (5 bases). The CDR3 is made up of 12 amino acids. Germline V gives CDR1 ENHRY, CDR2 SYGVKD. The CDR3 spells CASSKRADEQCF. The CDR3 bases are TGTGCCAGCTCAAAAAGAGCGGACGAGCAGTGCTTC.

Only a few counts were recorded for this clonotype. The chain combines TRBV27 with TRBJ2-7, with 9 bases aligning to TRBD2. Per germline, CDR1 MNHEY and CDR2 SMNVEV (reference sequence). Trimming at V came to 7 bases and at J to 4 bases, leaving 14 bases not matched to a gene. This CDR3 contains 16 residues. The CDR3 DNA follows: TGTGCCAGCAAGTCCCTCAGCGGGAGGTCCTCATACGAGCAGTACTTC. Residues: CASKSLSGRSSYEQYF.

Worth noting for this clonotype: The germline gene is not matched at one end of the junction; a read error may be the cause. V gene TRBV12-3 or TRBV12-4 combines with J gene TRBJ2-7; 10 nucleotides match TRBD1. This CDR3 spans 13 amino acids. The CDR3 here is CAGSLGTGVEQCF. Here the CDR3 DNA reads TGTGCCGGCAGTTTGGGGACAGGGGTGGAGCAGTGCTTC.

There are many counts of this clonotype. The CDR3: CASSSRRGSREGYTF. The CDR3 DNA sequence: TGTGCCAGCAGCTCAAGACGTGGGTCCCGAGAGGGCTACACCTTC. The genes are TRBV7-2 and TRBJ1-2; D is undetermined. The V gene lost 4 bases and the J gene lost 8 bases, with 20 bases spanning the gap. CDR1 SGHTA and CDR2 FQGNSA come from the germline V gene. This CDR3 has 15 residues. Together with reference TRBV7-2 and TRBJ1-2, the CDR3 gives the full variable domain: GAGVSQSPSNKVTEKGKDVELRCDPISGHTALYWYRQSLGQGLEFLIYFQGNSAPDKSGLPSDRFSAERTGGSVSTLTIQRTQQEDSAVYLCASSSRRGSREGYTFGSGTRLTVV.

This clonotype has only one observation. The genes are TRBV20-1 and TRBJ1-1; no definite D call. The CDR3 spans 15 residues. V gave up 2 bases and J gave up 0 bases, with 13 bases separating them. Germline-derived CDR1 and CDR2 are DFQATT and SNEGSKA (reference sequence). The CDR3 nucleotides read TGCAGTGCTAGAACCAAGGCGGGAATGAACACTGAAGCTTTCTTT. This translates into CSARTKAGMNTEAFF.

The chain links TRBV5-6 to TRBJ2-7, with 15 bases fitting TRBD2. The germline CDR1 and CDR2 sequences are SGHDT and YYEEEE. V shed 4 bases, J shed 0 bases, and the junction held 5 bases outside the gene matches. This CDR3 is 17 amino acids long. DNA of the CDR3: TGTGCCAGCAGCGCTGGGACTAGCGGGAGGACCTCCTACGAGCAGTACTTC. Translation: CASSAGTSGRTSYEQYF.

This chain connects TRBV4-2 to TRBJ2-7; D is perhaps TRBD1 (8 bases). The ends were cut back, 5 bases at V and 2 bases at J, with 13 bases in the middle. In germline, CDR1 is LGHNA, CDR2 YNFKEQ. The CDR3 length is 14 residues. The CDR3 DNA reads as TGTGCCAGCAGCAGACAGGGGACTACCTACGAGCAGTACTTC. Residues: CASSRQGTTYEQYF.

The gene calls are TRBV30 and TRBJ1-1, with 8 bases fitting TRBD1. Losses at the gene ends were 2 bases for V and 4 bases for J; bases not matched to a gene: 3. CDR1 is GTSNPN, CDR2 SVGIG, per germline (reference sequence). This CDR3 contains 13 residues. The CDR3, as DNA: TGTGCCTGGAGTAGTACAGGGGGCACTGAAGCTTTCTTT. Translating gives CAWSSTGGTEAFF.

At least ten counts were recorded for this clonotype. The chain joins TRBV6-1 to TRBJ2-7, with D perhaps matching TRBD2 (5 bases). The CDR3 totals 13 residues. The germline V and J ends were trimmed by 6 bases and 0 bases, with 9 bases remaining between them. The germline V gene encodes CDR1 MNHNS and CDR2 SASEGT. The CDR3 spells CASRDFDSYEQYF. The CDR3 bases are TGTGCCAGCAGGGACTTTGACTCCTACGAGCAGTACTTC.

At least ten counts were recorded for this clonotype. The chain recombines TRBV7-9 with TRBJ1-4; D unclear. Per germline, CDR1 SEHNR and CDR2 FQNEAQ (reference sequence). The CDR3 covers 13 residues. The germline V and J ends were trimmed by 8 bases and 2 bases, with 9 bases remaining between them. The DNA of the CDR3 is TGTGCCAGCCTGCGAGGGACTAATGAAAAACTGTTTTTT. Protein sequence: CASLRGTNEKLFF.

This clonotype showed up many times. The chain carries TRBV7-3 and TRBJ1-4, with D maybe TRBD1 (5 bases). Germline V gene sequence: CDR1 SGHTA, CDR2 FQGTGA. V was clipped by 5 bases and J by 3 bases, with 7 bases between them. This CDR3 contains 13 residues. CDR3 residues: CASSRGANEKLFF. CDR3 coding DNA: TGTGCCAGCAGCAGGGGTGCTAATGAAAAACTGTTTTTT.

This CDR3 is CASQPVYGYTF. The CDR3 DNA follows: TGTGCCAGCCAACCCGTCTATGGCTACACCTTC. J is TRBJ1-2 and V is TRBV7-3, with D uncertain. Deletions cut 8 bases from V and 4 bases from J, with 8 bases between. The CDR3 totals 11 residues. Germline CDR1 and CDR2: SGHTA and FQGTGA.

The rearrangement links TRBV28 to TRBJ2-7; D gene unclear. V was cut by 6 bases and J by 1 base, with 16 bases left in between. The germline V gene encodes CDR1 MDHEN and CDR2 SYDVKM. The CDR3 covers 15 residues. The CDR3 region is CASSLLGAPSYEQYF. The CDR3 nucleotides read TGTGCCAGCAGCCTACTCGGCGCTCCTTCCTACGAGCAGTACTTC.

The V call is TRBV2, the J call TRBJ1-4; possible D gene TRBD1, 6 bases. Germline CDR1 reads SNHLY; CDR2 reads FYNNEI. V lost 7 bases, J lost 0 bases, and 9 bases lay in between. The CDR3 sequence is 14 residues long. CDR3 residues: CASIQGPTNEKLFF. The CDR3, as DNA: TGTGCCAGCATACAGGGTCCAACTAATGAAAAACTGTTTTTT.

The chain is built from TRBV4-1 and TRBJ2-5; the D gene is possibly TRBD1 (6 bases). This CDR3 comprises 14 residues. Trimming took off 1 base at V and 5 bases at J, with 11 bases between the two ends. The germline V gene encodes CDR1 MGHRA and CDR2 YSYEKL. Written as DNA, the CDR3 is TGCGCCAGCAGCCAAGGGGGGCAGGGGGAGACCCAGTACTTC. This gives the protein CASSQGGQGETQYF.